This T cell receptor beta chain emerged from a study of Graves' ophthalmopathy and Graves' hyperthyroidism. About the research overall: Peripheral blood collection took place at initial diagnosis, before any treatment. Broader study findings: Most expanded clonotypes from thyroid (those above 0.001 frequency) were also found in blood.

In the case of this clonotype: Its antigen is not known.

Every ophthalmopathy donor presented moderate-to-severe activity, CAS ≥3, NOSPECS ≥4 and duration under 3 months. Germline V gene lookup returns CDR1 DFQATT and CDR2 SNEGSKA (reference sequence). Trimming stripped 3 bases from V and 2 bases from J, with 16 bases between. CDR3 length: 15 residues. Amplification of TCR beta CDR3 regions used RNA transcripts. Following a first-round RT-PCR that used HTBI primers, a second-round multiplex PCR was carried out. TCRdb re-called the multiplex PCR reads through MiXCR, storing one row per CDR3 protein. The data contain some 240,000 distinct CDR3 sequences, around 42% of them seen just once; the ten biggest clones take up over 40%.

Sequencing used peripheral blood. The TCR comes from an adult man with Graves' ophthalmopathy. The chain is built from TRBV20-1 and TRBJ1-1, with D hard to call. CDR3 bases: TGCAGTGCTAGTGAGAGGGTAAGAGAAAACACTGAAGCTTTCTTT. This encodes CSASERVRENTEAFF.